The clone carrying this T cell receptor beta chain was found a few times. The antigen is not known. The CDR3 contains 16 residues. The J segment lost 3 bases and the V segment lost 4 bases, leaving 9 bases of the junction unmatched. The germline V gene has CDR1 ENHRY and CDR2 SYGVKD. While unrecorded immune exposures were likely, the donors were nominally healthy when sampled. PCR employed 60 Vbeta and 13 Jbeta primers. Generated by immunoSEQ multiplex PCR, the TCRdb table keeps only in-frame clones and is missing some. The data show 90,000 to 140,000 clones, more than 60% seen once. These data originate in a study of cytomegalovirus exposure and HLA in healthy donors. Study-wide results and limits: A later analysis linked a missense variant in DCLRE1C to the trimming of TCR beta V and J genes. In vitro work confirmed that a few CMV-associated chains recognize CMV antigens.

The sequence was obtained from a male donor in good health and CMV-seronegative. The sequenced material came from PBMCs. The J gene is TRBJ2-3, the V gene TRBV10-3; TRBD1 matches 8 bases. The CDR3 coding sequence is TGTGCCATCAGTGGACAGGGGATGTCGAATACAGATACGCAGTATTTT. This encodes CAISGQGMSNTDTQYF.